A single sample is the source of the 26 T cell receptor beta chains below, sequenced in a study of radiotherapy plus CTLA-4 blockade in lung cancer. Libraries were prepared by immunoSEQ multiplex PCR; TCRdb keeps only in-frame clonotypes and omits some of them. The top ten clones hold 29% of a sample with 9,500 to 15,000 clones, around 80% of them seen once. The sequenced sample was peripheral blood, obtained from a patient treated with radiotherapy plus ipilimumab. These receptors all come from a human donor with non-small cell lung cancer that progressed on radiotherapy plus ipilimumab.

The V and J genes are TRBV7-2 and TRBJ2-6, with 8 nucleotides matching TRBD1. Per germline, CDR1 SGHTA and CDR2 FQGNSA. CDR3 size: 18 residues. V shed 0 bases and J 0 bases; nucleotides not matched to a gene: 4. In nucleotides, the CDR3 is TGTGCCAGCAGCTTAGCGGGACAGGCTTTCTCTGGGGCCAACGTCCTGACTTTC. Protein: CASSLAGQAFSGANVLTF.

The chain is built from TRBV6-6 and TRBJ1-1; the D gene is possibly TRBD1 (5 bases). Germline CDR1 is MNHNY and CDR2 is SVGAGI (reference sequence). The CDR3 spans 14 residues. Trimming took off 8 bases at V and 1 base at J, with 14 bases between the two ends. The CDR3 nucleotides read TGTGCCAGCCTGAGAGGGGCCCAGAACACTGAAGCTTTCTTT. Amino acids: CASLRGAQNTEAFF.

The CDR3 DNA reads TGTGCCAGCAGTTCGCGGGGGGCGCACACAGATACGCAGTATTTT. Translation gives CASSSRGAHTDTQYF. V is TRBV27 and J is TRBJ2-3; TRBD2 matches 8 bases. This CDR3 has 15 residues. The V gene end was trimmed by 4 bases and the J gene end by 2 bases; junction bases not matched to a gene: 5. Germline lookup yields CDR1 MNHEY and CDR2 SMNVEV (reference sequence).

In its sample, this clone was seen a few times. The J gene is TRBJ1-4, the V gene TRBV5-8; 7 bases fit TRBD1. This CDR3 region has 15 residues. V trimming: 4 bases; J trimming: 0 bases; junction bases outside the gene matches: 3. Germline CDR1 and CDR2: SGHTS and YDEGEE. The CDR3 nucleotides read TGTGCCAGCAGCATTGGACAGGCAACTAATGAAAAACTGTTTTTT. Translating gives CASSIGQATNEKLFF.

V usage is TRBV15 and J usage is TRBJ2-3; 8 nucleotides match TRBD1. The length of the CDR3 is 19 residues. V dropped 0 bases and J dropped 1; count of bases not matched to a gene: 12. Germline CDR1 is LNHNV and CDR2 is YYDKDF (reference sequence). DNA of the CDR3: TGTGCCACCAGCAGAGATCGCAGGGGGCTGGGTAGCGGCACAGATACGCAGTATTTT. Translation gives CATSRDRRGLGSGTDTQYF.

The chain couples TRBV19 to TRBJ2-7; D gene ambiguous. The V end was cut by 8 bases, the J end by 3 bases, with 11 bases between. This CDR3 contains 12 residues. Germline CDR1 and CDR2: LNHDA and SQIVND (reference sequence). This CDR3 reads CASRAADYEQYF. CDR3 nucleotides: TGTGCCAGTCGAGCTGCAGACTACGAGCAGTACTTC.

The chain employs TRBV19 and TRBJ1-1; possibly TRBD1 for D (6 bases). Trimming removed 5 bases from V and 1 base from J, with 11 bases in between. CDR3 length: 14 amino acids. CDR1 is LNHDA and CDR2 is SQIVND in the germline V gene (reference sequence). The CDR3 is CASSQMTGNTEAFF. For the CDR3, the DNA is TGTGCCAGTAGTCAAATGACAGGGAACACTGAAGCTTTCTTT.

This sequence joins TRBV6-1 and TRBJ2-5; D remains unclear. Germline V lookup: CDR1 MNHNS, CDR2 SASEGT. V was cut by 1 base and J by 1 base, with 7 bases left in between. This CDR3 is built from 14 residues. CDR3 loop: CASSEGFVQETQYF. The CDR3 DNA reads TGTGCCAGCAGTGAAGGGTTTGTCCAAGAGACCCAGTACTTC.

This clone was observed a handful of times. The gene calls are TRBV6-5 and TRBJ1-1; D may be TRBD1 (5 bases). From germline, CDR1 is MNHEY and CDR2 SVGAGI. Trimming shortened V by 4 bases and J by 3 bases, and 18 bases separated the two germline ends. The CDR3 covers 16 residues. The CDR3: CASSLRLRGLYTEAFF. The CDR3 DNA sequence: TGTGCCAGCAGTTTACGGCTGCGGGGCCTGTACACTGAAGCTTTCTTT.

The gene calls are TRBV5-5 and TRBJ2-7; D call uncertain. The CDR3 extends over 15 amino acids. Germline CDR1 SGHKS, CDR2 YYEKEE (reference sequence). V lost 0 bases, J lost 6 bases, and 16 bases lay in between. CDR3 region: CASSLVVRVVGEQYF. As DNA, the CDR3 is TGTGCCAGCAGCTTGGTAGTAAGGGTTGTGGGCGAGCAGTACTTC.

This clone came up once. V and J are TRBV19 and TRBJ2-7; D is perhaps TRBD2 (5 bases). The CDR3 is 15 amino acids. V lost 5 bases and J 5 bases, leaving 19 bases between the germline ends. Germline lookup yields CDR1 LNHDA and CDR2 SQIVND (reference sequence). The CDR3 loop is CASSLQSGVVDEQYF. CDR3 nucleotide sequence: TGTGCCAGTAGTCTGCAGTCCGGGGTAGTCGACGAGCAGTACTTC.

J is TRBJ1-1 and V is TRBV7-9; TRBD1 agrees at 7 bases. The CDR3 runs to 13 residues. Trimming cost V 3 bases and J 3 bases; bases outside gene matches: 1. Germline CDR1 SEHNR, CDR2 FQNEAQ (reference sequence). CDR3 residues: CASSFGTDTEAFF. The CDR3 nucleotides are TGTGCCAGCAGCTTTGGGACAGACACTGAAGCTTTCTTT. The variable domain in full, completed from reference TRBV7-9 and TRBJ1-1, reads DTGVSQNPRHKITKRGQNVTFRCDPISEHNRLYWYRQTLGQGPEFLTYFQNEAQLEKSRLLSDRFSAERPKGSFSTLEIQRTEQGDSAMYLCASSFGTDTEAFFGQGTRLTVV.

In the case of this clone: The junction differs from germline at one of its ends, possibly a read error. V usage is TRBV15 and J usage is TRBJ2-5, with 7 bases aligning to TRBD1. CDR1 is LNHNV, CDR2 YYDKDF, per germline (reference sequence). The CDR3 has 15 amino acids. The CDR3 DNA sequence: TGTGCCGCCAGCCTACGACAGGGCCGAGGAGAGACCCAGTACTTC. The encoded protein is CAASLRQGRGETQYF. Combining the CDR3 with reference TRBV15 and TRBJ2-5 gives the whole variable domain DAMVIQNPRYQVTQFGKPVTLSCSQTLNHNVMYWYQQKSSQAPKLLFHYYDKDFNNEADTPDNFQSRRPNTSFCFLDIRSPGLGDTAMYLCAASLRQGRGETQYFGPGTRLLVL.

The chain couples TRBV15 to TRBJ2-4, with a weak D call TRBD2 (6 bases). Germline CDR1 is LNHNV and CDR2 is YYDKDF (reference sequence). This CDR3 region has 14 residues. V was cut by 1 base and J by 7 bases, with 11 bases left in between. The CDR3 DNA reads as TGTGCCACCAGCAGAGTTGGGGGACTTAACATTCAGTACTTC. Protein sequence: CATSRVGGLNIQYF.

This chain connects TRBV7-2 to TRBJ2-2; 11 nucleotides agree with TRBD2. With 6 bases clipped from V and 1 base from J, the junction kept 7 bases outside the gene matches. The germline V gene encodes CDR1 SGHTA and CDR2 FQGNSA. This CDR3 has 17 residues. CDR3: CASRAPTSGGNTGELFF. CDR3 DNA sequence: TGTGCCAGCAGGGCCCCTACTAGCGGGGGGAACACCGGGGAGCTGTTTTTT.

This clone was picked up a small number of times. The chain couples TRBV2 to TRBJ2-1, with 12 bases identical to TRBD2. Germline V gene data show CDR1 as SNHLY and CDR2 as FYNNEI. The CDR3 totals 15 residues. With V trimmed by 4 bases and J by 7 bases, 5 bases remained unmatched. CDR3 nucleotides: TGTGCCAGCAGTGTCCTAGCGGGGGGGATGAATGAGCAGTTCTTC. Translating gives CASSVLAGGMNEQFF. Looking up the rest from reference TRBV2 and TRBJ2-1 gives the full variable domain: EPEVTQTPSHQVTQMGQEVILRCVPISNHLYFYWYRQILGQKVEFLVSFYNNEISEKSEIFDDQFSVERPDGSNFTLKIRSTKLEDSAMYFCASSVLAGGMNEQFFGPGTRLTVL.

This chain connects TRBV19 to TRBJ2-6; D is possibly TRBD1 (6 bases). The CDR3 length is 15 residues. Germline V gene sequence: CDR1 LNHDA, CDR2 SQIVND (reference sequence). Between the trimmed V and J ends, which lost 8 bases and 0 bases, there was a span of 11 bases. The CDR3 sequence is CASRDTISGANVLTF. CDR3 sequence (DNA): TGTGCCAGTCGGGACACCATCTCTGGGGCCAACGTCCTGACTTTC.

The chain couples TRBV6-6 to TRBJ2-7; TRBD1 matches 9 bases. The ends lost 2 bases at V and 3 bases at J; junction bases unmatched: 2. The CDR3 is made up of 14 amino acids. The germline CDR1 and CDR2 sequences are MNHNY and SVGAGI (reference sequence). CDR3: CASSYTDRGYEQYF. Here the CDR3 DNA reads TGTGCCAGCAGTTACACGGACAGGGGCTACGAGCAGTACTTC.

This rearrangement joins TRBV6-5 to TRBJ1-1, with a weak D call TRBD1 (5 bases). The CDR3 totals 14 residues. The V gene's germline CDR1 is MNHEY and CDR2 SVGAGI. V was pared by 2 bases and J by 4 bases, with 11 bases between. The CDR3 coding sequence is TGTGCCAGCAGTTACGATCCCGGGGGCACTGAAGCTTTCTTT. Its protein product is CASSYDPGGTEAFF.

The V and J genes are TRBV6-1 and TRBJ2-1, with 8 bases lining up with TRBD2. The V gene end was trimmed by 8 bases and the J gene end by 10 bases; junction bases not matched to a gene: 13. CDR3 size: 14 residues. The germline gives CDR1 MNHNS, CDR2 SASEGT. Here the CDR3 reads CASARGGDLQEQFF. CDR3 nucleotide sequence: TGTGCCAGCGCACGGGGGGGGGACCTCCAAGAGCAGTTCTTC.

This clone was detected only once. This same CDR3 is encoded by further DNA sequences in the sample. The chain uses TRBV7-3 and TRBJ2-1; TRBD1 matches 7 bases. The V segment lost 5 bases and the J segment 0 bases; nucleotides outside the gene matches: 7. Germline CDR1 reads SGHTA; CDR2 reads FQGTGA. This CDR3 spans 16 amino acids. This chain's CDR3 is CASSPQGGSSYNEQFF. CDR3 DNA: TGTGCCAGCAGCCCCCAAGGGGGCAGCTCCTACAATGAGCAGTTCTTC.

V usage is TRBV4-1 and J usage is TRBJ2-7; 7 nucleotides match TRBD1. The CDR3 covers 13 residues. V lost 2 bases and J lost 5; bases outside the gene matches: 3. Per germline, CDR1 MGHRA and CDR2 YSYEKL. The CDR3 protein is CASSQQTGNEQYF. In nucleotides, the CDR3 is TGCGCCAGCAGCCAACAGACAGGGAACGAGCAGTACTTC.

V is TRBV27 and J is TRBJ1-6; D unresolved. The germline CDR1 and CDR2 sequences are MNHEY and SMNVEV (reference sequence). V shed 6 bases and J shed 8 bases, with 14 bases lying between them. The CDR3 totals 14 residues. The CDR3 is CASRPGLGDSPLHF. Here the CDR3 DNA reads TGTGCCAGCAGACCGGGCCTTGGGGATTCACCCCTCCACTTT.

The V call is TRBV2, the J call TRBJ1-2, with TRBD1 matching over 7 bases. The CDR3 is made up of 16 amino acids. V shed 5 bases, J shed 2 bases, and the junction held 11 bases outside the gene matches. Germline V gives CDR1 SNHLY, CDR2 FYNNEI. Here the CDR3 DNA reads TGTGCCAGCAGTCGCCGACAGGGAGCTTCAAACTATGGCTACACCTTC. Amino acids: CASSRRQGASNYGYTF.

The rearrangement joins TRBV27 to TRBJ2-3; 7 bases line up with TRBD2. Trimming took 7 bases from V and 1 from J; bases not matched to a gene: 5. CDR1 is MNHEY, CDR2 SMNVEV, per germline (reference sequence). The CDR3 is made up of 14 amino acids. In nucleotides, the CDR3 is TGTGCCAGCAAACCTCTAGCGGGCACAGATACGCAGTATTTT. This codes for CASKPLAGTDTQYF.

A single count supports this clone. The chain links TRBV27 to TRBJ1-6, with D possibly TRBD1 on 5 matching bases. The CDR3 is 15 amino acids. The V gene's germline CDR1 is MNHEY and CDR2 SMNVEV (reference sequence). V lost 6 bases, J lost 8 bases, and 17 bases lay in between. CDR3 nucleotide sequence: TGTGCCAGCAGCTCCAAAGGAGGGGCTTATTCACCCCTCCACTTT. Amino acids: CASSSKGGAYSPLHF.